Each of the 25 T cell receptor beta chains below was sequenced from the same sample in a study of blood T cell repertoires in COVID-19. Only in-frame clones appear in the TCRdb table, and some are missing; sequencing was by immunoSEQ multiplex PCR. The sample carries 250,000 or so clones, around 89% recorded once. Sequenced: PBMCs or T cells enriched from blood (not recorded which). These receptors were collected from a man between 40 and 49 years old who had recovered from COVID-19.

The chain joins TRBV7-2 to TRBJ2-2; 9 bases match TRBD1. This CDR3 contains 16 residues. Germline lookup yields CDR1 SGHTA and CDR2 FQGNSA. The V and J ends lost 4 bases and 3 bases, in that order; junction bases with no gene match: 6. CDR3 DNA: TGTGCCAGCAGCTACAGACAGGGGGGATACACCGGGGAGCTGTTTTTT. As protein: CASSYRQGGYTGELFF.

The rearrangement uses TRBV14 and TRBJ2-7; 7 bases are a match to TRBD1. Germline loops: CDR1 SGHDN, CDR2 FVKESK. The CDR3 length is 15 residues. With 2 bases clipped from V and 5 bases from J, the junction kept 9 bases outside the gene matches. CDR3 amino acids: CASSQLQGFIHEQYF. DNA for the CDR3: TGTGCCAGCAGCCAACTACAGGGGTTTATCCACGAGCAGTACTTC.

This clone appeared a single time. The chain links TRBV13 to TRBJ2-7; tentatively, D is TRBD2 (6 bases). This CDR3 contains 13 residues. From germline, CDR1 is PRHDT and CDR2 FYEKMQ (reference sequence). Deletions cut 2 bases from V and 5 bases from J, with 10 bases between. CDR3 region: CASSLSGLDEQYF. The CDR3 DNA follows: TGTGCCAGCAGCTTAAGCGGGCTAGACGAGCAGTACTTC.

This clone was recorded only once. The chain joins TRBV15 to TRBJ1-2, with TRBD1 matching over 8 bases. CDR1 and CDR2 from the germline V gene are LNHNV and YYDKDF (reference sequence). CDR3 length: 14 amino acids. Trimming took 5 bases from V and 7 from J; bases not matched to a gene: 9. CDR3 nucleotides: TGTGCCACCAGCGTCGACAGGGGCTACACTGGCTACACCTTC. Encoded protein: CATSVDRGYTGYTF. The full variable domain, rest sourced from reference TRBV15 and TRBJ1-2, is DAMVIQNPRYQVTQFGKPVTLSCSQTLNHNVMYWYQQKSSQAPKLLFHYYDKDFNNEADTPDNFQSRRPNTSFCFLDIRSPGLGDTAMYLCATSVDRGYTGYTFGSGTRLTVV.

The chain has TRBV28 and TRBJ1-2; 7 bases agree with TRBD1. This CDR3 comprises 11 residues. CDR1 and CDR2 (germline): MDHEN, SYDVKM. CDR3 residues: CVTGVNYGYTF. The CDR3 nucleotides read TGTGTCACAGGGGTCAACTATGGCTACACCTTC.

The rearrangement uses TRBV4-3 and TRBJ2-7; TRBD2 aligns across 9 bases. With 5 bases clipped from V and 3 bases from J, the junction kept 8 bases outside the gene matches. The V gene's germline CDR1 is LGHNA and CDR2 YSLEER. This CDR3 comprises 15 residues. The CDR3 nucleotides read TGCGCCAGCAGCTTCAGACTAGCGGAGTACTACGAGCAGTACTTC. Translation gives CASSFRLAEYYEQYF.

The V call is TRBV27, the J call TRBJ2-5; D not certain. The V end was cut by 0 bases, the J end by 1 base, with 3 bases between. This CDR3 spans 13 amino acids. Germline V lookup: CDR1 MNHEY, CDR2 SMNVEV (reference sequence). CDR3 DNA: TGTGCCAGCAGTTTATCCGGCCAAGAGACCCAGTACTTC. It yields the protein CASSLSGQETQYF.

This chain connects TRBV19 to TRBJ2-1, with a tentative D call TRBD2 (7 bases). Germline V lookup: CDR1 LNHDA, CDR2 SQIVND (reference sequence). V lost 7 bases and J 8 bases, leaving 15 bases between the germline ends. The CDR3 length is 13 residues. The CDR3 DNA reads TGTGCCAGTACTAGCGGAGGGGGGTATGAGCAGTTCTTC. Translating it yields CASTSGGGYEQFF.

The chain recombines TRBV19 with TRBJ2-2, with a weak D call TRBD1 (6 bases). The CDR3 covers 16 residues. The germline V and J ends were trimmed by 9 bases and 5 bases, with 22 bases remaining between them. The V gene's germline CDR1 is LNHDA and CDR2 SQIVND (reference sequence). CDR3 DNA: TGTGCCAGCACCCCACCGGTAAACAGGGCAACCGGGGAGCTGTTTTTT. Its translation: CASTPPVNRATGELFF.

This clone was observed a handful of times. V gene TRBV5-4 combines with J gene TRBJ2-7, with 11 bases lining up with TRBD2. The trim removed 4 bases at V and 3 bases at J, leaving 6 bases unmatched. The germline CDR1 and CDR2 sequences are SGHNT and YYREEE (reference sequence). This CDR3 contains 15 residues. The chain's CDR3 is CASSPSTSGDYEQYF. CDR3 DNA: TGTGCCAGCAGCCCTTCGACTAGCGGGGACTACGAGCAGTACTTC.

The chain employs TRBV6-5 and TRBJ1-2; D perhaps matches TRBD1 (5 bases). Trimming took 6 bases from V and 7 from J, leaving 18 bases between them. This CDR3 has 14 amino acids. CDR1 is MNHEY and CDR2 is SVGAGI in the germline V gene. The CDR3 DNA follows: TGTGCCAGCAGCCCAAATAAAGTAGGGGCTGGCTACACCTTC. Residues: CASSPNKVGAGYTF.

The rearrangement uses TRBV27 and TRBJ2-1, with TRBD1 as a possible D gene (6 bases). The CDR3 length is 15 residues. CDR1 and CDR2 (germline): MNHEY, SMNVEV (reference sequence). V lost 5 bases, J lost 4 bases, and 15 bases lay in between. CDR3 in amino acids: CASSVDRYPYNEQFF. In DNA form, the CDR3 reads TGTGCCAGCAGTGTGGACAGATACCCATACAATGAGCAGTTCTTC.

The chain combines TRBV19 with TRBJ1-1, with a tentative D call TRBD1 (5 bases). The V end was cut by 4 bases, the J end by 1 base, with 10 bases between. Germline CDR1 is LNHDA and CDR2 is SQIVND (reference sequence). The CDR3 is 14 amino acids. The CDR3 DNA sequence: TGTGCCAGTAGTAGGGGCAGGAAGAACACTGAAGCTTTCTTT. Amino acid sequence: CASSRGRKNTEAFF.

The CDR3 DNA reads as TGTGCCAGCAGCTTTCCCAGTGACAGCTATGGCTACACCTTC. It translates to CASSFPSDSYGYTF. This chain links TRBV7-9 with TRBJ1-2; D possibly corresponds to TRBD1 (5 bases). Germline V gene data show CDR1 as SEHNR and CDR2 as FQNEAQ (reference sequence). Trimming left V 3 bases short and J 4 bases short, with 12 bases between. The CDR3 consists of 14 residues.

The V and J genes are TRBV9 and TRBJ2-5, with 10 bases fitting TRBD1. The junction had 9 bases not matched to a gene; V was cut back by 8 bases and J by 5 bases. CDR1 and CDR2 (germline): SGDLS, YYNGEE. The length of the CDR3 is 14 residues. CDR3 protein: CASGGDRGTETQYF. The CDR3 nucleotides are TGTGCCAGTGGGGGGGACAGGGGAACGGAGACCCAGTACTTC.

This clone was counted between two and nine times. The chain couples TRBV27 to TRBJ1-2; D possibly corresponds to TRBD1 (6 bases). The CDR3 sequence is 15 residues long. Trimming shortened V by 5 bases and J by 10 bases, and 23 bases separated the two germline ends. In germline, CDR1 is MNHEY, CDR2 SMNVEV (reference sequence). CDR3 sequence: CASSQIPLAGQHYTF. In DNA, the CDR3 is TGTGCCAGCAGTCAAATCCCCCTGGCAGGACAGCACTACACCTTC.

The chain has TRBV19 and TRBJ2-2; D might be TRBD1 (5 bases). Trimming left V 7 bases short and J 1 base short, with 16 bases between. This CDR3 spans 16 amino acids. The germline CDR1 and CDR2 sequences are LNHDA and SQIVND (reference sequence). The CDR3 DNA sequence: TGTGCCAGTATTTTCAGGCACAGGCTGAACACCGGGGAGCTGTTTTTT. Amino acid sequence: CASIFRHRLNTGELFF.

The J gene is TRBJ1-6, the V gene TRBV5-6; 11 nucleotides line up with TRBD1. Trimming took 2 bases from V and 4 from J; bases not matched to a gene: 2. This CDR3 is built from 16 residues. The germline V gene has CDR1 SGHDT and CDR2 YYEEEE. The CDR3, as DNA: TGTGCCAGCAGCTTCCGGGACAGGGGGTATAATTCACCCCTCCACTTT. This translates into CASSFRDRGYNSPLHF.

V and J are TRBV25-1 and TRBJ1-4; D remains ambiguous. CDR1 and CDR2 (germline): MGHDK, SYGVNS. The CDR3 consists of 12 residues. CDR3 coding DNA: TGTGCTAGCGGGCAGGCCGGTGAAAAACTGTTTTTT. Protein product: CASGQAGEKLFF. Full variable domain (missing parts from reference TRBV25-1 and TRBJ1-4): EADIYQTPRYLVIGTGKKITLECSQTMGHDKMYWYQQDPGMELHLIHYSYGVNSTEKGDLSSESTVSRIRTEHFPLTLESARPSHTSQYLCASGQAGEKLFFGSGTQLSVL.

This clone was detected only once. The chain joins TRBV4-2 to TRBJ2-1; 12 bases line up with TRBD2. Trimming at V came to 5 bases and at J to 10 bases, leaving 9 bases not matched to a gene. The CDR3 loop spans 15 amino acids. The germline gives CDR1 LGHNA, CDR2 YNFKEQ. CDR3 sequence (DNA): TGTGCCAGCAGCTCTAGACTAGCGGGAGTATGGGAGCAGTTCTTC. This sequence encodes CASSSRLAGVWEQFF.

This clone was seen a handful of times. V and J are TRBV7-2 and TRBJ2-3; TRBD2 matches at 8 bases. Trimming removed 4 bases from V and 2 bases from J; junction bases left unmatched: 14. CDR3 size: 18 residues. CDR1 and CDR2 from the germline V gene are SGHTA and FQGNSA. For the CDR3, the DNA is TGTGCCAGCAGCTCCCCGGGAGGGCAGCGACTGAACACAGATACGCAGTATTTT. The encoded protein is CASSSPGGQRLNTDTQYF.

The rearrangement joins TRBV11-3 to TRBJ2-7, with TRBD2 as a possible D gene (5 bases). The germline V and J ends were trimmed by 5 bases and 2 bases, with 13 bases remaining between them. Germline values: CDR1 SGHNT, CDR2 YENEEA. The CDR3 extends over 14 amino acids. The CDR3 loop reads CASSPSGITYEQYF. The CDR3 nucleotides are TGTGCCAGCAGCCCATCCGGGATAACCTACGAGCAGTACTTC.

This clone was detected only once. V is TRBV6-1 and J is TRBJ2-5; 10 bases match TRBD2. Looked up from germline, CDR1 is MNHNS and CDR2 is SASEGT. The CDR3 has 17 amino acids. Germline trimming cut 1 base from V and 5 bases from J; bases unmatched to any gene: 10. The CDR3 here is CASSEVRLAGVGETQYF. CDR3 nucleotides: TGTGCCAGCAGTGAAGTTAGGCTAGCGGGAGTGGGGGAGACCCAGTACTTC.

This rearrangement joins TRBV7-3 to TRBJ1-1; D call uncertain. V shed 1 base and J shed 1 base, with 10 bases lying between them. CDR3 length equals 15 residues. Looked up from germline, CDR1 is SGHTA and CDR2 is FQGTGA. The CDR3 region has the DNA TGTGCCAGCAGCTTAAACGGAGGAGAGAACACTGAAGCTTTCTTT. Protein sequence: CASSLNGGENTEAFF.

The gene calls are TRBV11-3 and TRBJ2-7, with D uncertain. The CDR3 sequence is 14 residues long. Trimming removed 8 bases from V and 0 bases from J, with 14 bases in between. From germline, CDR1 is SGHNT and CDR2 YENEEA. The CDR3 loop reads CASSDGGFSYEQYF. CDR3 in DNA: TGTGCCAGCTCCGATGGCGGATTCTCCTACGAGCAGTACTTC.